The 20 T cell receptor beta chains reported below all come from one sample, sequenced in a study of blood T cell repertoires in COVID-19. The table came from immunoSEQ multiplex PCR; TCRdb's copy has only in-frame clones and leaves some out. The profile covers some 35,000 clones, with over 70% appearing a single time and roughly a third taken by the ten largest. The specimen was peripheral blood. The origin of the receptors is a man older than 75 with acute or convalescent COVID-19.

Comment on this clone: Other DNA sequences in the sample encode the same CDR3. The J gene is TRBJ1-4, the V gene TRBV7-9; 8 nucleotides align to TRBD1. Trimming took 5 bases from V and 0 from J; bases not matched to a gene: 2. This CDR3 has 15 amino acids. Looked up from germline, CDR1 is SEHNR and CDR2 is FQNEAQ (reference sequence). This chain's CDR3 is CASSLQGATNEKLFF. The CDR3 DNA reads TGTGCCAGCAGCCTACAGGGGGCAACTAATGAAAAACTGTTTTTT.

This chain joins TRBV7-2 and TRBJ2-3, with TRBD2 matching 9 bases. V dropped 0 bases and J dropped 5; count of bases not matched to a gene: 6. Germline CDR1 and CDR2: SGHTA and FQGNSA. This CDR3 has 16 amino acids. This chain's CDR3 is CASSLAGSGRGDTQYF. CDR3 nucleotide sequence: TGTGCCAGCAGCTTAGCCGGTAGCGGGAGAGGAGATACGCAGTATTTT.

The CDR3 spells CASSWDRGGTYEQYF. The CDR3 bases are TGTGCCAGCAGCTGGGACAGGGGGGGAACCTACGAGCAGTACTTC. This chain joins TRBV7-9 and TRBJ2-7; TRBD1 matches 11 bases. The CDR3 has 15 residues. With V trimmed by 4 bases and J by 2 bases, 4 bases remained unmatched. Germline CDR1 and CDR2: SEHNR and FQNEAQ (reference sequence).

This chain connects TRBV29-1 to TRBJ2-2; 9 positions match TRBD1. The CDR3 length is 15 residues. V shed 5 bases and J 5 bases; nucleotides not matched to a gene: 9. CDR1 SQVTM and CDR2 ANQGSEA come from the germline V gene. The CDR3 nucleotides are TGCAGCGTTCGGAGGACAGGGGAGGGAACCGGGGAGCTGTTTTTT. Translating it yields CSVRRTGEGTGELFF.

This clone was observed a few times. This chain links TRBV25-1 with TRBJ2-5; the D gene is possibly TRBD2 (5 bases). CDR3 length: 13 amino acids. V lost 8 bases and J lost 6, with 16 bases in between. Germline V gene sequence: CDR1 MGHDK, CDR2 SYGVNS. In DNA form, the CDR3 reads TGTGCCAGCGGGGAGTCAGGTCCGAAGACCCAGTACTTC. Translating gives CASGESGPKTQYF.

The chain employs TRBV15 and TRBJ2-3; D possibly corresponds to TRBD1 (5 bases). Germline V gives CDR1 LNHNV, CDR2 YYDKDF (reference sequence). V was pared by 5 bases and J by 3 bases, with 15 bases between. The CDR3 spans 15 residues. The chain's CDR3 is CATSQARARTDTQYF. CDR3 DNA sequence: TGTGCCACCAGCCAGGCCAGGGCTAGGACAGATACGCAGTATTTT.

This clone showed up just a few times. The chain recombines TRBV15 with TRBJ1-4, with a possible D match to TRBD1 (6 bases). Trimming took 3 bases from V and 4 from J, leaving 15 bases between them. The CDR3 is made up of 16 amino acids. The germline CDR1 and CDR2 sequences are LNHNV and YYDKDF (reference sequence). As DNA, the CDR3 is TGTGCCACCAGCAGGGAGACAGGTGATCTTAATGAAAAACTGTTTTTT. Translated: CATSRETGDLNEKLFF. Looking up the rest from reference TRBV15 and TRBJ1-4 gives the full variable domain: DAMVIQNPRYQVTQFGKPVTLSCSQTLNHNVMYWYQQKSSQAPKLLFHYYDKDFNNEADTPDNFQSRRPNTSFCFLDIRSPGLGDTAMYLCATSRETGDLNEKLFFGSGTQLSVL.

The genes are TRBV28 and TRBJ1-4, with D possibly being TRBD1 (6 bases). Looked up from germline, CDR1 is MDHEN and CDR2 is SYDVKM. This CDR3 has 15 amino acids. V gave up 1 base and J gave up 7 bases, with 13 bases separating them. In DNA, the CDR3 is TGTGCCAGCAGTTTATCTACAGGGTTGGGTGAAAAACTGTTTTTT. This gives the protein CASSLSTGLGEKLFF. Complete variable domain (other parts from reference TRBV28 and TRBJ1-4): DVKVTQSSRYLVKRTGEKVFLECVQDMDHENMFWYRQDPGLGLRLIYFSYDVKMKEKGDIPEGYSVSREKKERFSLILESASTNQTSMYLCASSLSTGLGEKLFFGSGTQLSVL.

The chain links TRBV4-3 to TRBJ2-1; possibly TRBD2 for D (6 bases). CDR3 length equals 16 residues. V dropped 0 bases and J dropped 7 bases, with 16 bases sitting between them. In germline, CDR1 is LGHNA, CDR2 YSLEER. The CDR3 DNA reads TGCGCCAGCAGCCAAGACGCGGGGATAACGCGGAATGAGCAGTTCTTC. Protein: CASSQDAGITRNEQFF.

The V and J genes are TRBV5-1 and TRBJ2-1; 7 bases align to TRBD1. V shed 3 bases and J 5 bases; nucleotides not matched to a gene: 14. CDR1 and CDR2 from the germline V gene are SGHRS and YFSETQ. The CDR3 sequence is 17 residues long. CDR3 protein: CASSSYSGQRINNEQFF. The CDR3 nucleotides read TGCGCCAGCAGCTCATACTCGGGACAGAGGATAAACAATGAGCAGTTCTTC.

V is TRBV28 and J is TRBJ2-2; TRBD1 matches at 7 bases. With V trimmed by 4 bases and J by 4 bases, 3 bases remained unmatched. The CDR3 is made up of 14 amino acids. Germline-derived CDR1 and CDR2 are MDHEN and SYDVKM. Here the CDR3 DNA reads TGTGCCAGCAGTTCTTCAGGGGGCACCGGGGAGCTGTTTTTT. It encodes CASSSSGGTGELFF.

The V gene is TRBV11-2, the J gene TRBJ1-3, with D uncertain. The CDR3 is 16 residues long. CDR1 is SGHAT and CDR2 is FQNNGV in the germline V gene. Trimming took 1 base from V and 0 from J, leaving 10 bases between them. As DNA, the CDR3 is TGTGCCAGCAGCTTAGCAGGCCCTCGCTCTGGAAACACCATATATTTT. Residues: CASSLAGPRSGNTIYF.

The chain carries TRBV3-1 (or the pseudogene TRBV3-2) and TRBJ1-1; D might be TRBD1 (6 bases). Germline-derived CDR1 and CDR2 are LGHDT and YNNKEL (reference sequence). The CDR3 runs to 12 residues. With 3 bases removed from V and 8 bases from J, the gap between germline ends came to 10 bases. The CDR3, as DNA: TGTGCCAGCAGCCACGGACAGCTAGAAGCTTTCTTT. Translation: CASSHGQLEAFF.

The genes are TRBV7-3 and TRBJ2-1; 10 bases align to TRBD2. Germline V gene sequence: CDR1 SGHTA, CDR2 FQGTGA. Germline trimming cut 5 bases from V and 7 bases from J; bases unmatched to any gene: 14. The CDR3 extends over 17 amino acids. The CDR3 DNA follows: TGTGCCAGCAGCCCTGGGGGGGCTAGCGGGAGTAGGAATGAGCAGTTCTTC. This translates into CASSPGGASGSRNEQFF.

The genes are TRBV19 and TRBJ1-1; perhaps TRBD1 as D (6 bases). CDR3 length: 13 residues. From germline, CDR1 is LNHDA and CDR2 SQIVND (reference sequence). V gave up 6 bases and J gave up 6 bases, with 14 bases separating them. In DNA form, the CDR3 reads TGTGCCAGTAGGGTAGGGGGAAGGGCTGAAGCTTTCTTT. Its translation is CASRVGGRAEAFF.

The chain has TRBV7-2 and TRBJ2-3; TRBD2 agrees at 7 bases. Looked up from germline, CDR1 is SGHTA and CDR2 is FQGNSA. V was clipped by 3 bases and J by 1 base; unmatched bases: 4. The CDR3 sequence is 15 residues long. The DNA for the CDR3 is TGTGCCAGCAGCTTCGGACTAGGAGGCACAGATACGCAGTATTTT. Translation gives CASSFGLGGTDTQYF.

The V call is TRBV12-3 or TRBV12-4, the J call TRBJ1-1; D is uncertain. The CDR3 is 11 residues long. Deletions cut 1 base from V and 8 bases from J, with 5 bases between. The CDR3: CASSLDSEAFF. The CDR3 DNA follows: TGTGCCAGCAGTTTAGACAGCGAAGCTTTCTTT.

The V gene is TRBV7-2, the J gene TRBJ2-2; D may be TRBD2 (5 bases). The CDR3 totals 15 residues. Trimming took off 5 bases at V and 4 bases at J, with 14 bases between the two ends. Germline V CDR1 and CDR2: SGHTA, FQGNSA. Written as DNA, the CDR3 is TGTGCCAGCAGCACATCACTAGGATCCACCGGGGAGCTGTTTTTT. This codes for CASSTSLGSTGELFF. The full variable domain, rest sourced from reference TRBV7-2 and TRBJ2-2, is GAGVSQSPSNKVTEKGKDVELRCDPISGHTALYWYRQSLGQGLEFLIYFQGNSAPDKSGLPSDRFSAERTGGSVSTLTIQRTQQEDSAVYLCASSTSLGSTGELFFGEGSRLTVL.

The chain uses TRBV6-6 and TRBJ2-7; TRBD1 might be the D (6 bases). Trimming took 7 bases from V and 3 from J, leaving 22 bases between them. The CDR3 consists of 16 residues. Germline V gene data show CDR1 as MNHNY and CDR2 as SVGAGI (reference sequence). This CDR3 is CASNKGLGQPFYEQYF. The CDR3 DNA is TGTGCCAGCAACAAGGGGCTCGGACAGCCGTTCTACGAGCAGTACTTC.

The V and J genes are TRBV5-8 and TRBJ2-5; 9 nucleotides agree with TRBD2. The germline V gene has CDR1 SGHTS and CDR2 YDEGEE. Losses at the gene ends were 1 base for V and 4 bases for J; bases not matched to a gene: 11. There are 17 residues in the CDR3. For the CDR3, the DNA is TGTGCCAGCAGCTTGCCGAATAGCGGGGGTCCCCGAGAGACCCAGTACTTC. Its protein product is CASSLPNSGGPRETQYF.